The rows below give T cell receptor beta chains drawn from one sample of a study of T cell repertoires in cytomegalovirus infection. Each CDR3 protein gets one entry after TCRdb re-called the reads with MiXCR. The sample includes about 140,000 distinct CDR3 sequences, about 32% of them seen just once. What these receptors recognize is not known. Sequencing was performed on CD8+ T cells from cultured PBMCs, taken from culture after CMV antigen stimulation. These receptors were obtained from a human donor in good health (CMV status not recorded). Some clones in this sample may be carry-over from other donors' samples. Each CDR3 is given with its conserved first and last residue. The D gene is left open where the match is weak. The size entry is marked missing in some rows and otherwise reads once, few, many or a size class.

size: .
J: TRBJ2-4
D: TRBD2
V: TRBV28
DNA: TGTGCCAGCAGGAGAGCGGGGGACCTAGGGGGAAACATTCAGTACTTC
CDR3: CASRRAGDLGGNIQYF

size: .
J: TRBJ1-2
D: TRBD1
V: TRBV5-6
DNA: TGTGCCAGCAGCTTGGCGGCAGGGGGCGCGGACTATGGCTACACCTTC
CDR3: CASSLAAGGADYGYTF

size: .
J: TRBJ2-3
D: .
V: TRBV9
DNA: TGTGCCAGCAGCGTAGGGGTTTCAGCGGGAGATACGCAGTATTTT
CDR3: CASSVGVSAGDTQYF

size: many
J: TRBJ2-3
D: TRBD2
V: TRBV7-2
DNA: TGTGCCAGCAGCTTAGCGGGGAGGCGGGGGACCACAGATACGCAGTATTTT
CDR3: CASSLAGRRGTTDTQYF

size: few
J: TRBJ2-5
D: TRBD1
V: TRBV5-6
DNA: TGTGCCAGCAGCTTGGACAGGGGAAGTAGGCAAGAGACCCAGTACTTC
CDR3: CASSLDRGSRQETQYF

size: .
J: TRBJ2-1
D: TRBD2
V: TRBV7-3
DNA: TGTGCCAGCAGCGACCATACGGGGGGGCCGAATGAGCAGTTCTTC
CDR3: CASSDHTGGPNEQFF

size: .
J: TRBJ1-1
D: .
V: TRBV6-5
DNA: TGTGCCAGCAGTTATAGCCCCGGGGTGAACACTGAAGCTTTCTTT
CDR3: CASSYSPGVNTEAFF

size: .
J: TRBJ2-3
D: .
V: TRBV5-4
DNA: TGTGCCAGCAGCTTCAGTGGGTCAGATACGCAGTATTTT
CDR3: CASSFSGSDTQYF

size: few
J: TRBJ2-1
D: TRBD2
V: TRBV6-2/TRBV6-3
DNA: TGTGCCAGCAGTTGGACTAGCGGGGCAGGGGAGCAGTTCTTC
CDR3: CASSWTSGAGEQFF

size: .
J: TRBJ2-5
D: .
V: TRBV27
DNA: TGTGCCAGCAGTTTAAGTCCTCTTGCGGGGACCCAGTACTTC
CDR3: CASSLSPLAGTQYF

size: .
J: TRBJ2-1
D: TRBD2
V: TRBV19
DNA: TGTGCCAGTAGTTACCCCGTCCTAGCGGGGCCCGATGAGCAGTTCTTC
CDR3: CASSYPVLAGPDEQFF

size: few
J: TRBJ1-5
D: .
V: TRBV7-8
DNA: TGTGCCAGCAGCCCGGACAATTATCAGCCCCAGCATTTT
CDR3: CASSPDNYQPQHF

size: few
J: TRBJ2-3
D: .
V: TRBV20-1
DNA: TGCAGTGCTAACCCTCGGGACAAGATCACAGATACGCAGTATTTT
CDR3: CSANPRDKITDTQYF

size: .
J: TRBJ2-1
D: TRBD2
V: TRBV6-5
DNA: TGTGCCAGCAGTTATGACCCCGGGACTAGCGGGGGGGCTGGGGATGAGCAGTTCTTC
CDR3: CASSYDPGTSGGAGDEQFF

size: .
J: TRBJ1-5
D: TRBD1
V: TRBV27
DNA: TGTGCCAGCCGGACAGGATGGGATCAGCCCCAGCATTTT
CDR3: CASRTGWDQPQHF

size: .
J: TRBJ2-1
D: .
V: TRBV9
DNA: TGTGCCAGCAGCGAGGCTAGTGGGCTTTACAATGAGCAGTTCTTC
CDR3: CASSEASGLYNEQFF

size: .
J: TRBJ1-1
D: .
V: TRBV11-1
DNA: TGTGCCAGCAGCCCAGGCGGGGCCACTGAAGCTTTCTTT
CDR3: CASSPGGATEAFF

size: .
J: TRBJ2-1
D: .
V: TRBV19
DNA: TGTGCCAGTAGTATCTCAGGAGGGGGACCATCGGGGTTC
CDR3: CASSISGGGPSGF

size: .
J: TRBJ1-1
D: .
V: TRBV28
DNA: TGTGCCTTGAAAGACAGGTTGAACACTGAAGCTTTCTTT
CDR3: CALKDRLNTEAFF

size: many
J: TRBJ1-5
D: TRBD1
V: TRBV7-8
DNA: TGTGCCAGCAGCGTACTCCACCGGGACAGCTCTTATAGCAATCAGCCCCAGCATTTT
CDR3: CASSVLHRDSSYSNQPQHF

size: .
J: TRBJ1-6
D: TRBD1
V: TRBV6-6
DNA: TGTGCCAGCAGTACCCGGCGACAGGGGGCGGGAAATTCACCCCTCCACTTT
CDR3: CASSTRRQGAGNSPLHF

size: few
J: TRBJ2-7
D: .
V: TRBV20-1
DNA: TGCAGTGCTAGAGTAAAGGGTTTACGCTCCTACGAGCAGTACTTC
CDR3: CSARVKGLRSYEQYF

size: .
J: TRBJ2-7
D: .
V: TRBV24-1
DNA: TGTGCCACCAGTGAAAAGGCAGCCTACGAGCAGTACTTC
CDR3: CATSEKAAYEQYF

size: .
J: TRBJ1-1
D: .
V: TRBV20-1
DNA: TGCAGTACTTACCCACCAGTCGGGGGCCCCGGGGACACTGAAGCTTTCTTT
CDR3: CSTYPPVGGPGDTEAFF

size: .
J: TRBJ1-2
D: TRBD1
V: TRBV3-1
DNA: TGTGCCAGCAGCCAACCGAACCGGGACAGGGGGAACTATGGCTACACCTTC
CDR3: CASSQPNRDRGNYGYTF

size: .
J: TRBJ2-7
D: .
V: TRBV6-1
DNA: TGTGCCAGCAGCCCGATGGGGGGCGTCTCCTACGAGCAGTACTTC
CDR3: CASSPMGGVSYEQYF

size: .
J: TRBJ2-5
D: TRBD2
V: TRBV20-1
DNA: TGCAGTGCTAGAGGGGGACCTAGCGGGGGGGCCTCGAAGACCCAGTACTTC
CDR3: CSARGGPSGGASKTQYF

size: few
J: TRBJ1-4
D: TRBD1
V: TRBV28
DNA: TGTGCCAGCAGTTTAAAACAGGGGCTTGAAAAACTGTTTTTT
CDR3: CASSLKQGLEKLFF

size: few
J: TRBJ2-7
D: .
V: TRBV27
DNA: TGTGCCAGCAGTTTACAGGCCGGATACGAGCAGTACTTC
CDR3: CASSLQAGYEQYF

size: many
J: TRBJ2-7
D: TRBD1
V: TRBV7-6
DNA: TGTGCCAGCAGCCCCAGCCCGGCACAGGGGACCTACGAGCAGTACTTC
CDR3: CASSPSPAQGTYEQYF

size: .
J: TRBJ1-1
D: TRBD1
V: TRBV7-6
DNA: TGTGCCAGCAGCCCAGGGGGGGGGGAAGCTTTCTTT
CDR3: CASSPGGGEAFF